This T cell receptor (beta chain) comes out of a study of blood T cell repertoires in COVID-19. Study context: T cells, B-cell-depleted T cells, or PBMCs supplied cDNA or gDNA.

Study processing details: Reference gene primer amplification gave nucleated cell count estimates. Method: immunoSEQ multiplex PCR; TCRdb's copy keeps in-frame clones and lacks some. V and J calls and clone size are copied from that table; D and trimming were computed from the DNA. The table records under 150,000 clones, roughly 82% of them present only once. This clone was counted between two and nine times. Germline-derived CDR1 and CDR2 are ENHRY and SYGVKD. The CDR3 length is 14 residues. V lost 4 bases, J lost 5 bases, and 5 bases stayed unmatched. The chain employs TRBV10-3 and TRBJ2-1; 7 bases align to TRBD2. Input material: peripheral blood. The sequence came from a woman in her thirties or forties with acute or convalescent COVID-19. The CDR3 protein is CAISGGGSNNEQFF. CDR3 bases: TGTGCCATCAGTGGGGGGGGGTCCAACAATGAGCAGTTCTTC.